The sequence of this T cell receptor beta chain was determined in a study of Ad26.COV2.S vaccination and SARS-CoV-2 variants. Treatment defined: about 20 received Ad26.COV2.S at low or high dose, single or two shots; roughly five received placebo; per-sample allocation not given. Samples were taken on day 63 after the first vaccine or placebo injection. An Ad26 vector expressing Wuhan-strain SARS-CoV-2 spike constituted the vaccine. The table came from immunoSEQ multiplex PCR; TCRdb's copy has only in-frame clones and leaves some out. The data contain under 600,000 clones, 80% to 90% of them seen just once; the ten biggest clones take up 1.7%. The CDR3 spans 15 residues. After removal of 6 bases from V and 2 bases from J, the junction contained 5 bases not matched to a gene. Germline V gene lookup returns CDR1 SNHLY and CDR2 FYNNEI.

This rearrangement joins TRBV2 to TRBJ1-5; TRBD1 matches at 9 bases. The receptor's source is a person between 18 and 60 years old who received the Ad26.COV2.S COVID-19 vaccine or a placebo. This specimen consisted of peripheral blood, obtained in a trial of Ad26.COV2.S vaccine versus placebo. DNA of the CDR3: TGTGCCAGCAGCGGGACAGGGATGGGCAATCAGCCCCAGCATTTT. Translation gives CASSGTGMGNQPQHF.